These 6 T cell receptor beta chains share one sample of origin, sequenced in a study of blood T cell repertoires in COVID-19. Some clones are missing from TCRdb's copy, which holds only in-frame ones; the method was immunoSEQ multiplex PCR. Seen here are about 380,000 clones, around 90% observed once, and the top ten hold 1.2%. The sequencing sample was made of PBMCs or T cells enriched from blood (not recorded which). These TCRs come from a woman under 30 who had recovered from COVID-19.

CDR3 sequence: CASSPRLNTEAFF. DNA for the CDR3: TGTGCCAGCAGCCCCAGGTTGAACACTGAAGCTTTCTTT. This chain joins TRBV28 and TRBJ1-1; D remains unclear. CDR1 and CDR2 from the germline V gene are MDHEN and SYDVKM. V was pared by 6 bases and J by 0 bases, with 8 bases between. The CDR3 totals 13 residues.

A few counts support this clone. The chain links TRBV3-1 (or the pseudogene TRBV3-2) to TRBJ1-2, with D tentatively TRBD1 (5 bases). Trimming took off 5 bases at V and 6 bases at J, with 13 bases between the two ends. Germline V lookup: CDR1 LGHDT, CDR2 YNNKEL (reference sequence). The CDR3 is 13 amino acids. DNA for the CDR3: TGTGCCAGCAGCGCCCAGGGAAGTGATGGCTACACCTTC. Protein sequence: CASSAQGSDGYTF.

J is TRBJ1-1 and V is TRBV28; D possibly corresponds to TRBD1 (5 bases). Germline assignment: CDR1 MDHEN and CDR2 SYDVKM. V shed 5 bases and J shed 9 bases, with 13 bases lying between them. The CDR3 loop spans 12 amino acids. DNA for the CDR3: TGTGCCAGCAGTATCAATCGACAGCAAGCTTTCTTT. Protein product: CASSINRQQAFF.

This chain connects TRBV27 to TRBJ1-3; D perhaps matches TRBD1 (5 bases). CDR3 length: 17 amino acids. The V end lost 3 bases, the J end lost 7 bases, and 22 bases lay between the germline ends. Germline V gene lookup returns CDR1 MNHEY and CDR2 SMNVEV (reference sequence). CDR3 sequence reads: CASSFAGPTSARNTIYF. CDR3 nucleotides: TGTGCCAGCAGTTTTGCGGGACCCACGTCCGCAAGGAACACCATATATTTT.

The genes are TRBV14 and TRBJ1-4; possibly TRBD1 for D (5 bases). The germline V gene encodes CDR1 SGHDN and CDR2 FVKESK. This CDR3 has 14 residues. Between the trimmed V and J ends, which lost 2 bases and 7 bases, there was a span of 11 bases. The CDR3 reads CASSQPGLGEKLFF. Here the CDR3 DNA reads TGTGCCAGCAGCCAACCGGGACTAGGTGAAAAACTGTTTTTT.

The chain combines TRBV14 with TRBJ2-7, with D possibly matching TRBD2 (5 bases). CDR3 length: 16 residues. The germline gives CDR1 SGHDN, CDR2 FVKESK. The ends were cut back, 0 bases at V and 2 bases at J, with 14 bases in the middle. The CDR3 region is CASSQDIGLATYEQYF. Here the CDR3 DNA reads TGTGCCAGCAGCCAAGATATAGGCCTAGCAACCTACGAGCAGTACTTC.